Presented here are 5 T cell receptor beta chains from one specimen sequenced in a study of blood T cell repertoires in COVID-19. Only in-frame clones appear in the TCRdb table, and some are missing; sequencing was by immunoSEQ multiplex PCR. The table records about 190,000 clones, roughly four fifths of them present only once. Sequencing was carried out using peripheral blood. The receptors were gathered from a middle-aged woman with acute or convalescent COVID-19.

This chain links TRBV30 with TRBJ1-6; no clear D gene. The CDR3 spans 12 residues. V lost 5 bases and J lost 5, with 7 bases in between. Germline V CDR1 and CDR2: GTSNPN, SVGIG (reference sequence). The CDR3 sequence is CAWGQDNSPLHF. The CDR3, as DNA: TGTGCCTGGGGCCAGGATAATTCACCCCTCCACTTT.

The sample holds a few counts of this clone. CDR3 nucleotides: TGTGCCAGCAGGCTTCACAGGGACAATCAGCCCCAGCATTTT. It specifies CASRLHRDNQPQHF. This sequence joins TRBV7-9 and TRBJ1-5; tentative D call: TRBD1 (6 bases). Trimming cost V 6 bases and J 3 bases, with 12 bases left between them. Germline assignment: CDR1 SEHNR and CDR2 FQNEAQ (reference sequence). The CDR3 runs 14 residues.

J is TRBJ1-4 and V is TRBV28, with D perhaps TRBD1 (5 bases). The V gene lost 6 bases and the J gene lost 5 bases, with 19 bases spanning the gap. Germline loops: CDR1 MDHEN, CDR2 SYDVKM. This CDR3 contains 16 residues. The CDR3 spells CASSENSPGENEKLFF. The CDR3 region has the DNA TGTGCCAGCAGCGAAAATAGTCCGGGGGAGAATGAAAAACTGTTTTTT.

The gene calls are TRBV29-1 and TRBJ1-1; D remains ambiguous. Germline V gene data show CDR1 as SQVTM and CDR2 as ANQGSEA. CDR3 length: 13 residues. Trimming took 6 bases from V and 6 from J, leaving 17 bases between them. DNA for the CDR3: TGCAGCGTCGTTAAACACCTCGAGGCTGAAGCTTTCTTT. It is translated as CSVVKHLEAEAFF. The complete variable domain, with remaining parts taken from reference TRBV29-1 and TRBJ1-1, reads SAVISQKPSRDICQRGTSLTIQCQVDSQVTMMFWYRQQPGQSLTLIATANQGSEATYESGFVIDKFPISRPNLTFSTLTVSNMSPEDSSIYLCSVVKHLEAEAFFGQGTRLTVV.

This chain links TRBV27 with TRBJ2-2; 7 bases are shared with TRBD1. V gave up 6 bases and J gave up 3 bases; unmatched junction bases: 10. The CDR3 is 16 amino acids. The germline V gene has CDR1 MNHEY and CDR2 SMNVEV (reference sequence). The CDR3 reads CASSRDRASYTGELFF. The CDR3 DNA is TGTGCCAGCAGCCGAGACAGGGCCTCCTACACCGGGGAGCTGTTTTTT.